These 2 T cell receptor beta chains originate from one sample sequenced in a study of shared clonotypes between healthy human individuals. The naive CD8 population came from CD45RO-negative cells selected for CCR7, without terminally differentiated effector memory CD45RA+ cells. The method was immunoSEQ multiplex PCR; TCRdb's version includes in-frame clones alone and lacks a portion of them. Of around 580,000 clones detected, roughly 98% appear once; the ten largest clones hold 0.3%. Sequenced: naive CD8+ T cells sorted from blood. Every receptor here comes from a man younger than 40 in good health.

The chain uses TRBV4-3 and TRBJ2-4; 7 bases line up with TRBD2. CDR1 and CDR2 from the germline V gene are LGHNA and YSLEER. The V gene end was trimmed by 1 base and the J gene end by 2 bases; junction bases not matched to a gene: 5. The CDR3 has 16 residues. The CDR3 DNA reads TGCGCCAGCAGCCAAGGACCGGGAGGAACCAAAAACATTCAGTACTTC. Translation gives CASSQGPGGTKNIQYF.

This chain connects TRBV13 to TRBJ2-7; D gene ambiguous. The germline gives CDR1 PRHDT, CDR2 FYEKMQ (reference sequence). The CDR3 loop spans 13 amino acids. Trimming removed 0 bases from V and 4 bases from J, with 7 bases in between. The CDR3 region has the DNA TGTGCCAGCAGCTTAGGACTGGGATACGAGCAGTACTTC. Translated, it gives CASSLGLGYEQYF.